These T cell receptor beta chains were read from a single sample in a study of blood T cell repertoires in COVID-19. Assay: immunoSEQ multiplex PCR; the TCRdb copy retains only in-frame clones and omits some. The sample includes around 270,000 clones, more than 85% of them seen just once. Sequencing input: peripheral blood. The receptor set was obtained from a person aged 18-35 years with COVID-19, enrolled during active disease. Both conserved end residues are part of each CDR3. The order of the fields is clone size, D gene, V gene, J gene, CDR3 DNA, CDR3 protein. A D gene is named only where the DNA matches it firmly. Expanded clones are given a class, and other clones once, few, many or no size at all.

>-|TRBD1|TRBV28|TRBJ2-7
TGTGCCAGCAGTCTGGCCGGGTACAGGGGGGACTACGAGCAGTACTTC
CASSLAGYRGDYEQYF
>once|-|TRBV12-2|TRBJ2-3
TGTGCAAGTCGCTTAGGGGGCCTGGAGCGGGAGGGGTGTACGCAGTATTTT
CASRLGGLEREGCTQYF
>-|-|TRBV27|TRBJ2-2
TGTGCCAGCATTTTGCACATCCCTGCTCCTCACACCGGGGCCGGGGAGCTGTTTTTT
CASILHIPAPHTGAGELFF
>-|-|TRBV9|TRBJ2-6
TGTGCCAGCAGCGTAGGACTATACAACTCTGGGGCCAACGTCCTGACTTTC
CASSVGLYNSGANVLTF
>-|-|TRBV5-5|TRBJ1-1
TGTGCCAGCAGCTTGCCAGGGATGTGGACTGAAGCTTTCTTT
CASSLPGMWTEAFF
>-|-|TRBV6-5|TRBJ2-5
TGTGCCAGCAGTTACTCAGGACAGCCCCAAGAGACCCAGTACTTC
CASSYSGQPQETQYF
>-|-|TRBV12-3/TRBV12-4|TRBJ2-3
TGTGCCAGCAGTTTCTCGGGTGATACGCAGTATTTT
CASSFSGDTQYF
>-|TRBD2|TRBV18|TRBJ2-3
TGTGCCAGCTCACCCGGGACTAGCGGGAGTGTAGGCACAGATACGCAGTATTTT
CASSPGTSGSVGTDTQYF
>-|TRBD1|TRBV4-1|TRBJ2-7
TGCGCCAGCAGCCAAGTTGGACAGGGAGGTCTCGAGCAGTACTTC
CASSQVGQGGLEQYF
>once|TRBD1|TRBV4-1|TRBJ1-6
TGCGCCAGCAGCCCGGACAGGGTATCACCCCTCCACTTT
CASSPDRVSPLHF
>-|-|TRBV19|TRBJ1-5
TGTGCCAGTAGTCCTCCCATGGCGGGCGGTCAGCCCCAGCATTTT
CASSPPMAGGQPQHF
>once|TRBD2|TRBV4-1|TRBJ2-3
TGCGCCAGCAGCCACCGGGAGGGAGGCGCAGATACGCAGTATTTT
CASSHREGGADTQYF
>-|-|TRBV4-3|TRBJ2-2
TGCGCCAGCAGCCAAGGGACAGGCGGGACGGGGGAGCTGTTTTTT
CASSQGTGGTGELFF
>-|-|TRBV6-2/TRBV6-3|TRBJ1-2
TGTGCCAGCAGTTTTCCCGGGGGCTATGGCTACACCTTC
CASSFPGGYGYTF
>-|TRBD1|TRBV3-1/TRBV3-2|TRBJ1-2
TGTGCCAGCAGCCAAGGTACCGGGACAGGGGCCCTTGTGTCCTATGGCTACACCTTC
CASSQGTGTGALVSYGYTF
>-|-|TRBV24-1|TRBJ1-5
TGTGCCACCAGTGGCCGGGAGGGACCGTCGTCGAGCAATCAGCCCCAGCATTTT
CATSGREGPSSSNQPQHF
>few|-|TRBV3-1/TRBV3-2|TRBJ1-5
TGTGCCAGCAGCCAAGGCCTGGAGCAGCCCCAGCATTTT
CASSQGLEQPQHF
>-|-|TRBV5-4|TRBJ2-2
TGTGCCAGCATGGACATGTGGAACACCGGGGAGCTGTTTTTT
CASMDMWNTGELFF
>-|TRBD1|TRBV9|TRBJ2-7
TGTGCCAGCAGCGCCCCGGGACAGGGCTACGAGCAGTACTTC
CASSAPGQGYEQYF
>-|-|TRBV27|TRBJ2-7
TGTGCCAGCAGTTCGGGGGCCTACGAGCAGTACTTC
CASSSGAYEQYF
>few|TRBD1|TRBV5-1|TRBJ2-7
TGCGCCAGCAGCCCAGGGGGGACAGGAGCCTACGAGCAGTACTTC
CASSPGGTGAYEQYF
>-|TRBD2|TRBV27|TRBJ2-7
TGTGCCAGCAGTTTTGCGGGAGGCGGCTACGAGCAGTACTTC
CASSFAGGGYEQYF
>-|TRBD2|TRBV4-1|TRBJ2-7
TGCGCCAGCAGCCGTATGACTAGCGGGTCCTTATACGAGCAGTACTTC
CASSRMTSGSLYEQYF
>-|-|TRBV20-1|TRBJ2-7
TGCAGTGCTAGTCCCGGGGTGAGCAGGGAGCAGTACTTC
CSASPGVSREQYF
>-|-|TRBV20-1|TRBJ2-1
TGCAGTGCTTATAGCCCCAATGAGCAGTTCTTC
CSAYSPNEQFF
>few|-|TRBV6-6|TRBJ2-1
TGTGCCAGCAGTCGCTTTCAGGACAATGAGCAGTTCTTC
CASSRFQDNEQFF
>-|TRBD2|TRBV7-2|TRBJ2-7
TGTGCCAGCAGCCCATCTAGCGGGGGCGCCTACGAGCAGTACTTC
CASSPSSGGAYEQYF
>-|-|TRBV27|TRBJ2-7
TGTGCCAGCAGCTTAAAACCGGCCTACGAGCAGTACTTC
CASSLKPAYEQYF
>-|-|TRBV2|TRBJ1-6
TGTGCCAGCAGTGAAGACTCCAGGGTTGGTTCACCCCTCCACTTT
CASSEDSRVGSPLHF
>-|-|TRBV25-1|TRBJ1-2
TGTGCCAGCAGTGACCGGGAAAGTAACTATGGCTACACCTTC
CASSDRESNYGYTF
>-|-|TRBV15|TRBJ2-3
TGTGCCACCAGACGGACAGATACGCAGTATTTT
CATRRTDTQYF
>-|TRBD1|TRBV6-5|TRBJ1-2
TGTGCCAGCAGTTACTCCGCCAGTGGACAGGGAGGCTACACCTTC
CASSYSASGQGGYTF
>-|-|TRBV5-1|TRBJ1-3
TGCGCCAGCAGCTGGGGGCGGTCCCAGGACCTCTCTGGAAACACCATATATTTT
CASSWGRSQDLSGNTIYF
>-|TRBD2|TRBV3-1/TRBV3-2|TRBJ2-5
TGTGCCAGCCGTATAGCGGGGGGATACCAAGAGACCCAGTACTTC
CASRIAGGYQETQYF
>-|TRBD1|TRBV7-2|TRBJ1-1
TGTGCCAGCAGCTCCCGGACAGGCCCTCTGAGTGAAGCTTTCTTT
CASSSRTGPLSEAFF
>-|-|TRBV19|TRBJ1-5
TGTGCCAGTAGTATTAGCAGGGGCGAAGATCAGCCCCAGCATTTT
CASSISRGEDQPQHF
>-|-|TRBV23-1|TRBJ1-5
TGCGCCAGCAGTTCGGCGGGCCGTAATCAGCCCCAGCATTTT
CASSSAGRNQPQHF
>few|TRBD2|TRBV7-8|TRBJ2-1
TGTGCCAGCAGCTTAGACAGCGGGAGTATCGGCGAGCAGTTCTTC
CASSLDSGSIGEQFF
>-|TRBD1|TRBV6-5|TRBJ1-6
TGTGCCAGCAGCCAGGGACAGGGGCTCTCACCCCTCCACTTT
CASSQGQGLSPLHF
>once|TRBD1|TRBV5-4|TRBJ2-1
TGTGCCAGCAACCCCGGGACAGGGGGCGAATCTGATGAGCAGTTCTTC
CASNPGTGGESDEQFF